Each of the 10 T cell receptor beta chains below was sequenced from the same sample in a study of blood T cell repertoires in COVID-19. Sequencing was performed with immunoSEQ multiplex PCR; in TCRdb, only in-frame clones are kept and a portion is missing. The top ten clones hold 8% to 9.5% of a sample with some 170,000 clones, around 76% of them seen once. Sequencing was carried out using peripheral blood. The source of these receptors is a woman aged 70 to 79 with acute or convalescent COVID-19.

The chain combines TRBV28 with TRBJ1-5, with D perhaps matching TRBD1 (6 bases). This CDR3 has 14 residues. V was pared by 7 bases and J by 3 bases, with 13 bases between. CDR1 MDHEN and CDR2 SYDVKM come from the germline V gene. The CDR3, as DNA: TGTGCCAGCAAGGAGAGGGGGTACAATCAGCCCCAGCATTTT. This translates into CASKERGYNQPQHF. The variable domain in full, completed from reference TRBV28 and TRBJ1-5, reads DVKVTQSSRYLVKRTGEKVFLECVQDMDHENMFWYRQDPGLGLRLIYFSYDVKMKEKGDIPEGYSVSREKKERFSLILESASTNQTSMYLCASKERGYNQPQHFGDGTRLSIL.

The chain has TRBV30 and TRBJ2-1; weak D call: TRBD2 (6 bases). Germline V CDR1 and CDR2: GTSNPN, SVGIG (reference sequence). CDR3 length: 11 amino acids. V dropped 3 bases and J dropped 12 bases, with 12 bases sitting between them. CDR3 region: CAWRRREGQFF. The CDR3 DNA is TGTGCCTGGAGGAGGCGGGAAGGGCAGTTCTTC.

The CDR3 DNA sequence: TGTGCCAGCCGGGACAGGGGCACAGATACGCAGTATTTT. Translated: CASRDRGTDTQYF. V usage is TRBV19 and J usage is TRBJ2-3, with 9 bases that match TRBD1. J gave up 1 base and V 9 bases, and 2 bases lay outside the gene matches. The CDR3 covers 13 residues. Germline CDR1 and CDR2: LNHDA and SQIVND (reference sequence).

The chain links TRBV5-4 to TRBJ2-2; 13 positions match TRBD2. The CDR3 extends over 16 amino acids. Germline V gives CDR1 SGHNT, CDR2 YYREEE (reference sequence). After removal of 2 bases from V and 6 bases from J, the junction contained 4 bases not matched to a gene. CDR3 residues: CASSLLAGGPSGELFF. CDR3 sequence (DNA): TGTGCCAGCAGCTTACTAGCGGGAGGGCCGTCCGGGGAGCTGTTTTTT.

The chain employs TRBV30 and TRBJ2-7; no firm D call. The V and J ends lost 1 base and 9 bases respectively, with 10 bases between them. This CDR3 is built from 11 residues. Germline-derived CDR1 and CDR2 are GTSNPN and SVGIG (reference sequence). CDR3 sequence: CAWSASVGQYF. The CDR3 DNA sequence: TGTGCCTGGAGTGCCTCGGTCGGGCAGTACTTC. Variable domain in full (rest from reference TRBV30 and TRBJ2-7): SQTIHQWPATLVQPVGSPLSLECTVEGTSNPNLYWYRQAAGRGLQLLFYSVGIGQISSEVPQNLSASRPQDRQFILSSKKLLLSDSGFYLCAWSASVGQYFGPGTRLTVT.

The V gene is TRBV6-6, the J gene TRBJ1-5; a possible D gene is TRBD1 (5 bases). The length of the CDR3 is 14 residues. Trimming removed 4 bases from V and 9 bases from J, with 16 bases in between. Per the germline V gene, CDR1 is MNHNY and CDR2 is SVGAGI (reference sequence). The CDR3 sequence is CASSSQGFASPQHF. The CDR3 DNA is TGTGCCAGCAGTTCCCAGGGATTCGCATCGCCCCAGCATTTT.

This clone appeared a single time. The chain is built from TRBV19 and TRBJ1-1; D possibly corresponds to TRBD1 (5 bases). V dropped 2 bases and J dropped 3 bases, with 13 bases sitting between them. CDR3 length: 15 residues. Germline CDR1 is LNHDA and CDR2 is SQIVND (reference sequence). The CDR3 region has the DNA TGTGCCAGTAGTATAAGGAGGGGAGGTGACACTGAAGCTTTCTTT. It is translated as CASSIRRGGDTEAFF.

The V call is TRBV6-2 or TRBV6-3, the J call TRBJ2-7; 9 nucleotides agree with TRBD1. Germline V gene sequence: CDR1 MNHEY, CDR2 SVGEGT. The CDR3 runs 14 residues. V trimming: 2 bases; J trimming: 3 bases; junction bases outside the gene matches: 2. CDR3 sequence (DNA): TGTGCCAGCAGTTACGGGACAGGGTTCTACGAGCAGTACTTC. Translating gives CASSYGTGFYEQYF.

The chain links TRBV29-1 to TRBJ2-3; unclear D gene. The CDR3 totals 11 residues. CDR1 is SQVTM and CDR2 is ANQGSEA in the germline V gene. V was clipped by 1 base and J by 4 bases, with 3 bases between them. CDR3: CSVEVADTQYF. The CDR3 bases are TGCAGCGTTGAAGTAGCAGATACGCAGTATTTT.

This clone was picked up one time. The chain uses TRBV12-3 or TRBV12-4 and TRBJ1-5, with no clear D. This CDR3 comprises 13 residues. V dropped 7 bases and J dropped 5 bases, with 12 bases sitting between them. Here the CDR3 reads CASTFTAYQPQHF. The CDR3 DNA reads as TGTGCCAGCACCTTTACCGCGTATCAGCCCCAGCATTTT.